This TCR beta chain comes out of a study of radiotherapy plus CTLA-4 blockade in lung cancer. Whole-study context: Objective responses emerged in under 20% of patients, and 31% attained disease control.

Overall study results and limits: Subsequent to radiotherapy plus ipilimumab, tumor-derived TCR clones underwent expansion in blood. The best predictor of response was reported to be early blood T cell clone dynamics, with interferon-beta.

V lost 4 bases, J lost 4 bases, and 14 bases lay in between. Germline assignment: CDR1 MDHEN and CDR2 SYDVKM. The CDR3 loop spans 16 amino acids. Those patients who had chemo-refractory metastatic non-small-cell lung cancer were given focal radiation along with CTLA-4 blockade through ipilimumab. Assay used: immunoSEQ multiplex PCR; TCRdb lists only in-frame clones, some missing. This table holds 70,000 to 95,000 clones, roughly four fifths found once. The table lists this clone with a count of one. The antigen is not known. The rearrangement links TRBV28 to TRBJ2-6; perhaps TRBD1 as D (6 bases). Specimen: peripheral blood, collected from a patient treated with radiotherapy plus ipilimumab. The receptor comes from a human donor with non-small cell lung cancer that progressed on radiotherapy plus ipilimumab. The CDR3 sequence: CASSSAWGPGANVLTF. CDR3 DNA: TGTGCCAGCAGTTCAGCGTGGGGGCCCGGGGCCAACGTCCTGACTTTC.